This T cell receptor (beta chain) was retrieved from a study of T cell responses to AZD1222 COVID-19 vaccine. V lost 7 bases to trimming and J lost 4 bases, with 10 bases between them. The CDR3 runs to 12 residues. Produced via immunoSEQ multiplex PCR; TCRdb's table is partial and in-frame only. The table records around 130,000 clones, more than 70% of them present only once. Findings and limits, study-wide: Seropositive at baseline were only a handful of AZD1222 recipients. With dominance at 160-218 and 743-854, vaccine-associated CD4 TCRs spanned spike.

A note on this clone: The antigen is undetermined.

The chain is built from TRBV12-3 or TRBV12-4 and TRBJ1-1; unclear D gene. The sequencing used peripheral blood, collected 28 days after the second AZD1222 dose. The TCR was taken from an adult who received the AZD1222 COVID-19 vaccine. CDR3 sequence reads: CASTTTGTEAFF. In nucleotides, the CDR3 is TGTGCCAGCACCACCACTGGCACTGAAGCTTTCTTT.